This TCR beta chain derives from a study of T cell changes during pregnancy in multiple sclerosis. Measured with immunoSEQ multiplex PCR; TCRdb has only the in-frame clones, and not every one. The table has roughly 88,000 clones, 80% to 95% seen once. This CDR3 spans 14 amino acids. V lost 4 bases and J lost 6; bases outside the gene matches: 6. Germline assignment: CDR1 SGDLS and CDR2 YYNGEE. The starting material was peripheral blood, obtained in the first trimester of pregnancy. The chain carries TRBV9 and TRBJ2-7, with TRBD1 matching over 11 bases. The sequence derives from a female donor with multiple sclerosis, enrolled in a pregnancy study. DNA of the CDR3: TGTGCCAGCAGCCCACGGACAGGGGGCCTCGAGCAGTACTTC. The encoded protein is CASSPRTGGLEQYF. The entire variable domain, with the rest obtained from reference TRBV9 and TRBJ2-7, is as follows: DSGVTQTPKHLITATGQRVTLRCSPRSGDLSVYWYQQSLDQGLQFLIQYYNGEERAKGNILERFSAQQFPDLHSELNLSSLELGDSALYFCASSPRTGGLEQYFGPGTRLTVT.